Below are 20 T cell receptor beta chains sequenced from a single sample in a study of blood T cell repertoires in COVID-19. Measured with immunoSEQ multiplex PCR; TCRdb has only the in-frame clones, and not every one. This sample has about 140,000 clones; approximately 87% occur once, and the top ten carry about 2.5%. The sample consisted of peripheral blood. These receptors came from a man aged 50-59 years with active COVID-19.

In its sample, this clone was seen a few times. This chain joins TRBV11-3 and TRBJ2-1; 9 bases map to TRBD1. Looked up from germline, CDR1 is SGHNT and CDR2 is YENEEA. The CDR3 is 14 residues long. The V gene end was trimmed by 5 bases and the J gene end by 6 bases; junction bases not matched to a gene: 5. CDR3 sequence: CASSPGQGSNEQFF. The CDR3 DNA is TGTGCCAGCAGCCCGGGACAGGGTTCCAATGAGCAGTTCTTC.

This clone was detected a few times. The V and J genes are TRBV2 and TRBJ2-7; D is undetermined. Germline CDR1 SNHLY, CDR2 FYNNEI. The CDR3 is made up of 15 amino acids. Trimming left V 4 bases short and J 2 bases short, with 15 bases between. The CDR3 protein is CASSVNPADPYEQYF. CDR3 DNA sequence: TGTGCCAGCAGTGTTAACCCCGCAGATCCCTACGAGCAGTACTTC.

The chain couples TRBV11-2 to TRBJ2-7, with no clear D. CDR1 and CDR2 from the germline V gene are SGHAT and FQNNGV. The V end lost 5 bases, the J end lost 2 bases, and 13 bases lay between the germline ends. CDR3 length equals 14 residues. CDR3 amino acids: CASSAFLGTYEQYF. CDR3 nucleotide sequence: TGTGCCAGCAGCGCCTTTCTCGGTACCTACGAGCAGTACTTC.

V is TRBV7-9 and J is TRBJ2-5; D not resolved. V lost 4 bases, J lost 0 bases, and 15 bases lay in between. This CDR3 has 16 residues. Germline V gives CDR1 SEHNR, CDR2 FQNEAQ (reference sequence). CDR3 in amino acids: CASSSPRISDQETQYF. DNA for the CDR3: TGTGCCAGCAGCTCGCCTCGGATAAGCGACCAAGAGACCCAGTACTTC.

Written as DNA, the CDR3 is TGTGCCAGCAGCCTTAAGGGGCTCGGCGGGGAGCTGTTTTTT. This encodes CASSLKGLGGELFF. This chain connects TRBV3-1 (or the pseudogene TRBV3-2) to TRBJ2-2; tentatively, D is TRBD1 (5 bases). Between the trimmed V and J ends, which lost 4 bases and 7 bases, there was a span of 13 bases. Germline CDR1 LGHDT, CDR2 YNNKEL (reference sequence). The CDR3 is 14 amino acids.

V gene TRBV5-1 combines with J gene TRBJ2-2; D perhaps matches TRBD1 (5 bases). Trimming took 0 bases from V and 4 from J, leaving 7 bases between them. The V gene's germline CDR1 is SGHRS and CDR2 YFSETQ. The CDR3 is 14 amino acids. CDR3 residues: CASSLVRGTGELFF. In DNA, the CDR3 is TGCGCCAGCAGCTTGGTAAGGGGCACCGGGGAGCTGTTTTTT.

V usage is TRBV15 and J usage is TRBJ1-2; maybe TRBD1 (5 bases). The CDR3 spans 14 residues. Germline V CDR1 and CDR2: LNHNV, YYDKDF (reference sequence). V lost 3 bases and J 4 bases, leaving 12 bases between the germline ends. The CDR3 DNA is TGTGCCACCAGCAGGGACAAAGTGGCCTATGGCTACACCTTC. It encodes CATSRDKVAYGYTF.

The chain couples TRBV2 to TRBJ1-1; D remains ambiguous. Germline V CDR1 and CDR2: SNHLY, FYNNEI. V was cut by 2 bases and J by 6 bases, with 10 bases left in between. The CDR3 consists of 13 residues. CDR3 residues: CASSEPQVAEAFF. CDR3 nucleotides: TGTGCCAGCAGTGAACCTCAGGTAGCTGAAGCTTTCTTT.

The CDR3 DNA reads TGTGCCAGCAGCATAACAGGGGACTCTGGAAACACCATATATTTT. Amino acid sequence: CASSITGDSGNTIYF. The V gene is TRBV5-5, the J gene TRBJ1-3, with 7 bases that match TRBD1. Germline V gene sequence: CDR1 SGHKS, CDR2 YYEKEE (reference sequence). The length of the CDR3 is 15 residues. Trimming cost V 4 bases and J 0 bases; bases outside gene matches: 4.

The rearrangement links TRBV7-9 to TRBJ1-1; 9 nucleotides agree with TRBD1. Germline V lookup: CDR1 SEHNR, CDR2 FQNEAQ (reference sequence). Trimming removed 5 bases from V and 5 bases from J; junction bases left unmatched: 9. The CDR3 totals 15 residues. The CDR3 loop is CASSPVQGARTEAFF. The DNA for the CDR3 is TGTGCCAGCAGCCCAGTACAGGGGGCTAGGACTGAAGCTTTCTTT.

As DNA, the CDR3 is TGTGCCATCGCCATAAACGGGGGGGCAGGGGATACGCAGTATTTT. Amino acids: CAIAINGGAGDTQYF. The rearrangement links TRBV10-3 to TRBJ2-3; 8 nucleotides align to TRBD2. Germline CDR1 is ENHRY and CDR2 is SYGVKD. This CDR3 has 15 residues. The V and J ends lost 8 bases and 6 bases, in that order; junction bases with no gene match: 13.

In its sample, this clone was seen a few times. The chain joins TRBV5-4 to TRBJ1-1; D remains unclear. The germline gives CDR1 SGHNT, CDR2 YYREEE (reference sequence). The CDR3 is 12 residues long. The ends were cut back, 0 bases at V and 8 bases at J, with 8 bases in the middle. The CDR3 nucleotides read TGTGCCAGCAGCTTGGACGTTGGCGAAGCTTTCTTT. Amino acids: CASSLDVGEAFF.

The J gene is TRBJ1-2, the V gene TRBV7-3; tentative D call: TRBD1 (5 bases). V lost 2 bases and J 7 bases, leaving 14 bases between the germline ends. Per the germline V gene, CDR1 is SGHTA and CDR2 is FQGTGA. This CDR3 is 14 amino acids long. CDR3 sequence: CASSLSDQGGGYTF. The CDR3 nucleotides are TGTGCCAGCAGCTTATCTGACCAGGGCGGTGGCTACACCTTC.

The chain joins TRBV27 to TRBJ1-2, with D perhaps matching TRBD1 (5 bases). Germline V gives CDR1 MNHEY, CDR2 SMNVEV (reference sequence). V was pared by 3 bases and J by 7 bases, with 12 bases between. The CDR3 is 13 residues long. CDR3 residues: CASSFDPRGGYTF. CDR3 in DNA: TGTGCCAGCAGTTTTGACCCAAGGGGTGGCTACACCTTC.

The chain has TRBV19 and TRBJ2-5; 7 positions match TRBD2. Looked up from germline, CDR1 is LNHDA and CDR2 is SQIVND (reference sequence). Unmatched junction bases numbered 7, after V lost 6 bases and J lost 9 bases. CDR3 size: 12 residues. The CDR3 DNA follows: TGTGCCAGTAGATCTCCTAGCGGCTCCCAGTACTTC. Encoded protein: CASRSPSGSQYF.

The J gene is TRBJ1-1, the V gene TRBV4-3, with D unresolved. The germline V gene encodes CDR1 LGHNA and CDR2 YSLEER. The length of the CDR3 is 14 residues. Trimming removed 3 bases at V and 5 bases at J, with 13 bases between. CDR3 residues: CASSHPPLGTEAFF. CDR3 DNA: TGCGCCAGCAGCCATCCCCCGCTAGGTACTGAAGCTTTCTTT.

The CDR3 DNA sequence: TGTGCTACCACGGCTGGGCACTTGAACACTGAAGCTTTCTTT. This sequence encodes CATTAGHLNTEAFF. The rearrangement links TRBV12-5 to TRBJ1-1; D gene ambiguous. The CDR3 has 14 amino acids. Trimming cost V 10 bases and J 0 bases, with 15 bases left between them. Germline V gives CDR1 LGHNT, CDR2 FRNRAP.

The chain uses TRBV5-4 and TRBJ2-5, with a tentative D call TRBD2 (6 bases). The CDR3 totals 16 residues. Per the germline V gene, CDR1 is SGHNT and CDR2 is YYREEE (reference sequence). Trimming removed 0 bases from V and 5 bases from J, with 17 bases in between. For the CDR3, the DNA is TGTGCCAGCAGCTTGGGGTTGGGAGGCGCGGGGGAGACCCAGTACTTC. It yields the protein CASSLGLGGAGETQYF.

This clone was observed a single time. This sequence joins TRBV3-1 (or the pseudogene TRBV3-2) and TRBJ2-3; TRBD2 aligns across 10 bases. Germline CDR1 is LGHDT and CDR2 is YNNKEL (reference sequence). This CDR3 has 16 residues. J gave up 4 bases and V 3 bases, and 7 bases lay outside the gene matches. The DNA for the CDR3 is TGTGCCAGCAGCCATCCTAGCGGGGGTTGCGCAGATACGCAGTATTTT. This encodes CASSHPSGGCADTQYF.

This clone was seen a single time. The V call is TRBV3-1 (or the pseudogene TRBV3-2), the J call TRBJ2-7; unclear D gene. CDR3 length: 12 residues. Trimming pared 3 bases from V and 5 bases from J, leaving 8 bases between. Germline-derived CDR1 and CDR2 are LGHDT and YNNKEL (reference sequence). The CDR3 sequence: CASSQAPNEQYF. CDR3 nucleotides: TGTGCCAGCAGCCAGGCCCCAAACGAGCAGTACTTC.